This TCR beta chain was obtained from a study of blood T cell repertoires in COVID-19. The protocol was immunoSEQ multiplex PCR, while the TCRdb copy is restricted to in-frame clones and leaves out a portion. The sample contains about 200,000 clones, roughly 85% of which appear only once. The CDR3 contains 17 residues. The junction had 15 bases not matched to a gene; V was cut back by 5 bases and J by 5 bases. CDR1 and CDR2 (germline): MNHEY, SMNVEV (reference sequence). The V gene is TRBV27, the J gene TRBJ1-2; 9 nucleotides match TRBD1. Sequenced: PBMCs or T cells enriched from blood (not recorded which). The receptor was isolated from a man in his forties who had recovered from COVID-19. The CDR3 is CASSPKPSGTGPYGYTF. CDR3 sequence (DNA): TGTGCCAGCAGTCCGAAACCCTCCGGGACAGGGCCATATGGCTACACCTTC.